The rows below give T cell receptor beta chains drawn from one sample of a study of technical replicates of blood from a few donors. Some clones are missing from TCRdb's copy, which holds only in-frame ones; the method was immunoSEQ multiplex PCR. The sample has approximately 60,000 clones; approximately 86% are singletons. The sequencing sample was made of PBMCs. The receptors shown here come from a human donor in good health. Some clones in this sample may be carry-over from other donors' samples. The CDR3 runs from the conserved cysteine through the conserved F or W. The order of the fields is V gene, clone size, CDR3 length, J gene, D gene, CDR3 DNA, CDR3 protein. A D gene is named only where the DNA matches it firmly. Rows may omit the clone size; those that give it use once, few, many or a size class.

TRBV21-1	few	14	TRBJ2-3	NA	TGTGCCCCTAAGCGGGAGTGGGTCCCAGATACGCAGTATTTT	CAPKREWVPDTQYF
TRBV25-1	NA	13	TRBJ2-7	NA	TGTGCCAGCAGTGAACGCGAATACTACGAGCAGTACTTC	CASSEREYYEQYF
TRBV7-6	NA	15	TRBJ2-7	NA	TGTGCCAGCAGCTCCCGACAGGCGGGCCCCTACGAGCAGTACTTC	CASSSRQAGPYEQYF
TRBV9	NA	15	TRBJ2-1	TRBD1	TGTGCCAGCAGCGTAGCCCGGACAGGGAGTAATGAGCAGTTCTTC	CASSVARTGSNEQFF
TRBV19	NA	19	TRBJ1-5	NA	TGTGCCAGTAGTAGATGGGGAAGAACAGGGAGGGTCGGAAATCAGCCCCAGCATTTT	CASSRWGRTGRVGNQPQHF
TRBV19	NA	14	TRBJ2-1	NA	TGTGCCAGTAGTATAGATCCCCAGGGGACCGAGCAGTTCTTC	CASSIDPQGTEQFF
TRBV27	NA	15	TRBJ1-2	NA	TGTGCCAGTAGCCCTCCGGGTAAGGAACGTAGTGGCTACACCTTC	CASSPPGKERSGYTF
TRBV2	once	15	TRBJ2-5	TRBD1	TGTGCCAGCAACACCGGGACAGGGGGCGGTGAGACCCAGTACTTC	CASNTGTGGGETQYF
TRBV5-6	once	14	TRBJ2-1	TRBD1	TGTGCCAGCAGCCCTGACAGGGGGGCCAATGAGCAGTTCTTC	CASSPDRGANEQFF
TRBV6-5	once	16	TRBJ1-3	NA	TGTGCCAGCAGTTTCGGACAAGGAAGCGCTGGAAACACCATATATTTT	CASSFGQGSAGNTIYF
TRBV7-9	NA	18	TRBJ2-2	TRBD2	TGTGCCAGCAGCTCACGGGGGGGACTAGCGGGAGACACCGGGGAGCTGTTTTTT	CASSSRGGLAGDTGELFF
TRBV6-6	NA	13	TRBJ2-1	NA	TGTGCCACCGCAGGGTTCCCTTGGGATGAGCAGTTCTTC	CATAGFPWDEQFF
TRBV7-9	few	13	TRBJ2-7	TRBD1	TGTGCCAGCAGCGAGGACAGGGTCTACGAGCAGTACTTC	CASSEDRVYEQYF
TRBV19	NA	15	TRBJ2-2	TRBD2	TGTGCCAGTAGAGCCGGGACTAGGAACACCGGGGAGCTGTTTTTT	CASRAGTRNTGELFF
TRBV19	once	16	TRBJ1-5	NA	TGTGCCAGTAGTATTAAGGAACACTTCGGTGGACAACCCCAGCATTTT	CASSIKEHFGGQPQHF
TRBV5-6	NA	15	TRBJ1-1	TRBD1	TGTGCCAGCAGCTTATACGAGGACAGGGTCACTGAAGCTTTCTTT	CASSLYEDRVTEAFF
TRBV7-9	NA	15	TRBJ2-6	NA	TGTGCCAGCAGCTTGTCACTCTCTGGGGCCAACGTCCTGACTTTC	CASSLSLSGANVLTF
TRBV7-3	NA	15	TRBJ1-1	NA	TGTGCCAGCAGCTTAGGGGGGGCAAGTGGGACTGAAGCTTTCTTT	CASSLGGASGTEAFF
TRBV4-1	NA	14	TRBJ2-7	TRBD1	TGCGCCAGCAGGCCCGGGACAGATACCTACGAGCAGTACTTC	CASRPGTDTYEQYF
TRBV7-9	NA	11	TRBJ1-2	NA	TGTGCCAGCAGCTCAGGACGGGACTACACCTTC	CASSSGRDYTF
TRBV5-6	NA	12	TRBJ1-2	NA	TGTGCCAGCGGTTCCCAGGGAAAGGGCTACACCTTC	CASGSQGKGYTF
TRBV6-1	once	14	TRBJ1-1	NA	TGTGCCAGCGATTCCGGCGCTAAGACGGGTGAAGCTTTCTTT	CASDSGAKTGEAFF
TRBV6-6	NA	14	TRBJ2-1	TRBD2	TGTGCCAGCAGTTTGGCTAGCGGGGTCTTTGAGCAGTTCTTC	CASSLASGVFEQFF
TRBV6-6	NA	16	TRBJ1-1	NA	TGTGCCAGCAGTTACCCTTTACAGGCGGCGAACACTGAAGCTTTCTTT	CASSYPLQAANTEAFF
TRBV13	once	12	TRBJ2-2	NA	TGTGCCAGCAGCCCCCGTCCCGGGGAGCTGTTTTTT	CASSPRPGELFF
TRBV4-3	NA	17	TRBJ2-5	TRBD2	TGCGCCAGCAGCCAAGATGTGGGAGCGGGAAACCAAGAGACCCAGTACTTC	CASSQDVGAGNQETQYF
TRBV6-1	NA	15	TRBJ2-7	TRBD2	TGTGCCAGCCTTAGGTCCAGCGGGGGGACCTACGAGCAGTACTTC	CASLRSSGGTYEQYF
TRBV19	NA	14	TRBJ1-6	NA	TGTGCCAGTAGTATTGGGAACAGGGAAACACCCCTCCACTTT	CASSIGNRETPLHF